The T cell receptor beta chain described here comes from a study of patients and donors after allogeneic stem cell transplantation. This CDR3 is 15 amino acids long. Germline V gene lookup returns CDR1 SGHRS and CDR2 YFSETQ. V gave up 1 base and J gave up 0 bases, with 8 bases separating them. TCRdb analysed the RT-PCR reads with MiXCR anew, one entry per CDR3 protein. The table has over 150,000 distinct CDR3 sequences, around 30% seen once. At least ten counts were recorded for this clonotype. The genes are TRBV5-1 and TRBJ1-3, with D perhaps TRBD1 (5 bases). Sequencing used blood, either unsorted or a sorted T cell fraction (not recorded which). The TCR sequence derives from a human donor who was either an allogeneic HSCT recipient or a stem cell or donor lymphocyte infusion donor (not recorded which). It is not recorded whose cells these are; they may come from a transplant donor. The CDR3 nucleotides are TGCGCCAGCAGCTTGAACAGGATCTCTGGAAACACCATATATTTT. It codes for CASSLNRISGNTIYF.